This TCR beta chain emerged from a study of blood T cells in healthy people across ages. Whole-study results and caveats: Changes in expanded clonotypes were possibly confounded, as the CMV status of donors was unknown.

This clonotype has just a few counts. Its antigen is as yet unknown. Alongside a J-beta primer mix, a sample-barcoded 5' primer served in a second PCR lasting roughly 7 to 11 cycles. TCRdb called the 5' RACE reads again in MiXCR, with one record for every CDR3 protein. This table holds about 640,000 distinct CDR3 sequences, about 53% found once. Germline CDR1 and CDR2: DFQATT and SNEGSKA (reference sequence). This CDR3 is built from 16 residues. The V segment lost 3 bases and the J segment 3 bases; nucleotides outside the gene matches: 7. This sequence joins TRBV20-1 and TRBJ2-1, with 11 bases that match TRBD2. The sequencing input was blood. The receptor was derived from a man between 60 and 75 years old in good health. CDR3 loop: CSASPLAGGIYNEQFF. DNA for the CDR3: TGCAGTGCTAGCCCTCTAGCGGGGGGTATCTACAATGAGCAGTTCTTC.